This entry lists 10 T cell receptor beta chains sequenced from one sample in a study of blood T cell repertoires in COVID-19. Libraries were prepared by immunoSEQ multiplex PCR; TCRdb keeps only in-frame clonotypes and omits some of them. The data contain approximately 93,000 clones, about 75% of them singletons. The sequenced sample was peripheral blood. These receptors came from a woman aged 80 or over with acute or convalescent COVID-19.

The chain joins TRBV27 to TRBJ2-7, with D possibly TRBD2 on 6 matching bases. CDR3 length: 14 amino acids. In germline, CDR1 is MNHEY, CDR2 SMNVEV (reference sequence). Trimming left V 6 bases short and J 4 bases short, with 16 bases between. CDR3 DNA sequence: TGTGCCAGCAGCCCTGCCGGGAGAAGATACGAGCAGTACTTC. The encoded protein is CASSPAGRRYEQYF.

The chain uses TRBV4-2 and TRBJ1-4, with D possibly TRBD1 on 6 matching bases. Per germline, CDR1 LGHNA and CDR2 YNFKEQ. The CDR3 sequence is 15 residues long. V lost 1 base and J 2 bases, leaving 8 bases between the germline ends. The CDR3 DNA is TGTGCCAGCAGCCAAGGACAGGTTACTAATGAAAAACTGTTTTTT. Its translation: CASSQGQVTNEKLFF.

This chain joins TRBV11-1 and TRBJ2-1; TRBD2 is a possible D gene (5 bases). The CDR3 contains 13 residues. Germline V CDR1 and CDR2: SGHAT, FQDESV (reference sequence). V lost 4 bases, J lost 6 bases, and 10 bases lay in between. The chain's CDR3 is CASSSGLLNEQFF. CDR3 bases: TGTGCCAGCAGCTCGGGATTGCTCAATGAGCAGTTCTTC.

The chain combines TRBV10-3 with TRBJ2-5; no firm D call. Germline loops: CDR1 ENHRY, CDR2 SYGVKD. The CDR3 contains 13 residues. V was pared by 1 base and J by 5 bases, with 8 bases between. CDR3: CAISEYVGETQYF. The CDR3 bases are TGTGCCATCAGTGAGTACGTCGGGGAGACCCAGTACTTC.

The chain recombines TRBV7-9 with TRBJ2-1, with 11 bases matching TRBD1. Per germline, CDR1 SEHNR and CDR2 FQNEAQ (reference sequence). Trimming took 5 bases from V and 5 from J; bases not matched to a gene: 8. The CDR3 has 16 amino acids. CDR3 sequence reads: CASSDRTGGWDNEQFF. The CDR3 DNA is TGTGCCAGCAGCGACCGGACAGGGGGCTGGGACAATGAGCAGTTCTTC.

This clone was seen a single time. The chain uses TRBV12-3 or TRBV12-4 and TRBJ2-7; D is possibly TRBD1 (5 bases). The germline V and J ends were trimmed by 6 bases and 3 bases, with 12 bases remaining between them. This CDR3 comprises 13 residues. CDR3: CASSPQVGYEQYF. The CDR3 nucleotides are TGTGCCAGCAGCCCACAGGTTGGCTACGAGCAGTACTTC.

This chain connects TRBV7-2 to TRBJ1-2; D perhaps matches TRBD1 (6 bases). The V end lost 5 bases, the J end lost 6 bases, and 13 bases lay between the germline ends. CDR1 is SGHTA, CDR2 FQGNSA, per germline. The CDR3 consists of 13 residues. The CDR3 is CASSPEWGHGYTF. The CDR3 DNA is TGTGCCAGCAGCCCCGAGTGGGGGCATGGCTACACCTTC. Based on the CDR3 plus reference TRBV7-2 and TRBJ1-2, the full variable domain is GAGVSQSPSNKVTEKGKDVELRCDPISGHTALYWYRQSLGQGLEFLIYFQGNSAPDKSGLPSDRFSAERTGGSVSTLTIQRTQQEDSAVYLCASSPEWGHGYTFGSGTRLTVV.

The chain combines TRBV4-1 with TRBJ2-2, with 10 bases identical to TRBD1. Germline V CDR1 and CDR2: MGHRA, YSYEKL. The CDR3 runs to 18 residues. V was clipped by 0 bases and J by 6 bases; unmatched bases: 10. The CDR3 is CASSQDGFGTGVAGELFF. The CDR3 DNA follows: TGCGCCAGCAGCCAAGATGGCTTTGGGACAGGGGTTGCCGGGGAGCTGTTTTTT.

This chain uses TRBV18 with TRBJ1-6; D may be TRBD1 (6 bases). The CDR3 totals 16 residues. The germline CDR1 and CDR2 sequences are KGHSH and LQKENI. V lost 3 bases and J lost 9, with 18 bases in between. As DNA, the CDR3 is TGTGCCAGCTCACCTTCACGGGGGGCACTGGGTTCACCCCTCCACTTT. Amino acids: CASSPSRGALGSPLHF.

This chain links TRBV7-9 with TRBJ2-1, with no clear D. V lost 5 bases, J lost 0 bases, and 17 bases lay in between. CDR1 and CDR2 (germline): SEHNR, FQNEAQ (reference sequence). This CDR3 has 17 amino acids. The DNA of the CDR3 is TGTGCCAGCAGCGTATCGCGTGGCGGAGTCTCCTACAATGAGCAGTTCTTC. It is translated as CASSVSRGGVSYNEQFF.